Presented here are 20 T cell receptor beta chains from one specimen sequenced in a study of cytomegalovirus exposure and HLA in healthy donors. Profiled with immunoSEQ multiplex PCR; TCRdb holds only in-frame clones, not every one. This sample carries 200,000 to 250,000 clones, about 87% of them seen once, and the ten largest clones take about 2.5%. Sequenced: PBMCs. Source of these receptors: a man between 18 and 35 years old in good health and CMV-seronegative.

The chain has TRBV28 and TRBJ2-3; 14 bases are a match to TRBD2. V trimming: 6 bases; J trimming: 6 bases; junction bases outside the gene matches: 5. The CDR3 loop spans 15 amino acids. Germline V lookup: CDR1 MDHEN, CDR2 SYDVKM. The CDR3 spells CASSSGLAGADTQYF. The DNA of the CDR3 is TGTGCCAGCAGCTCGGGACTAGCGGGAGCGGATACGCAGTATTTT.

The chain recombines TRBV5-6 with TRBJ1-2; D uncertain. The germline CDR1 and CDR2 sequences are SGHDT and YYEEEE. The CDR3 has 12 residues. Trimming removed 3 bases at V and 6 bases at J, with 9 bases between. Here the CDR3 DNA reads TGTGCCAGCAGCTCGTACAGCCATGGCTACACCTTC. It encodes CASSSYSHGYTF.

This chain joins TRBV27 and TRBJ2-7, with D unresolved. Germline lookup yields CDR1 MNHEY and CDR2 SMNVEV (reference sequence). The germline V and J ends were trimmed by 2 bases and 2 bases, with 13 bases remaining between them. This CDR3 is built from 15 residues. For the CDR3, the DNA is TGTGCCAGCAGTTTAATGGCTAGACCTACCTACGAGCAGTACTTC. Translated: CASSLMARPTYEQYF.

The chain links TRBV30 to TRBJ2-7, with TRBD2 matching 12 bases. J was trimmed by 3 bases and V by 0 bases; bases with no gene match: 9. The CDR3 is made up of 17 amino acids. Germline assignment: CDR1 GTSNPN and CDR2 SVGIG (reference sequence). The CDR3 region has the DNA TGTGCCTGGAGTGTACTGAGGACTAGCGGGGTGGGCTACGAGCAGTACTTC. It yields the protein CAWSVLRTSGVGYEQYF.

J is TRBJ2-1 and V is TRBV5-1; 13 bases line up with TRBD2. After removal of 4 bases from V and 7 bases from J, the junction contained 11 bases not matched to a gene. The CDR3 spans 17 residues. From germline, CDR1 is SGHRS and CDR2 YFSETQ. This chain's CDR3 is CASSSTPGTSGTNEQFF. The DNA for the CDR3 is TGCGCCAGCAGCAGCACTCCCGGGACTAGCGGGACTAATGAGCAGTTCTTC.

The J gene is TRBJ2-7, the V gene TRBV12-5, with a tentative D call TRBD2 (5 bases). Trimming cost V 1 base and J 4 bases, with 8 bases left between them. Germline CDR1 is LGHNT and CDR2 is FRNRAP. CDR3 length: 13 amino acids. The CDR3 region is CASGLAGIYEQYF. The CDR3 DNA reads TGTGCTAGTGGTTTGGCCGGGATTTACGAGCAGTACTTC.

The genes are TRBV5-1 and TRBJ2-7; 8 nucleotides agree with TRBD1. There are 15 residues in the CDR3. Germline V CDR1 and CDR2: SGHRS, YFSETQ. The V and J ends lost 4 bases and 2 bases, in that order; junction bases with no gene match: 8. The DNA of the CDR3 is TGCGCCAGCAGCCTGTCAGGGGGCGTCCCCTACGAGCAGTACTTC. This sequence encodes CASSLSGGVPYEQYF.

The gene calls are TRBV5-8 and TRBJ1-5; the match to TRBD1 covers 7 bases. Germline V CDR1 and CDR2: SGHTS, YDEGEE. The CDR3 loop spans 16 amino acids. Trimming took 0 bases from V and 7 from J; bases not matched to a gene: 10. CDR3 nucleotides: TGTGCCAGCAGCTTGGCCGGACAGGTCCTTTCCCAGCCCCAGCATTTT. Amino acid sequence: CASSLAGQVLSQPQHF.

This clone was observed a few times. J is TRBJ1-1 and V is TRBV11-2; TRBD1 agrees at 10 bases. The CDR3 has 14 residues. V shed 5 bases and J 5 bases; nucleotides not matched to a gene: 5. The V gene's germline CDR1 is SGHAT and CDR2 FQNNGV. CDR3 DNA: TGTGCCAGCAGCCTCGACAGGGGGCCAACTGAAGCTTTCTTT. Protein sequence: CASSLDRGPTEAFF.

The V gene is TRBV6-1, the J gene TRBJ1-1; possibly TRBD1 for D (5 bases). V lost 6 bases and J lost 4, with 6 bases in between. CDR1 is MNHNS, CDR2 SASEGT, per germline. There are 11 residues in the CDR3. CDR3 sequence reads: CASRDTTEAFF. In nucleotides, the CDR3 is TGTGCCAGCAGGGACACCACTGAAGCTTTCTTT.

The J gene is TRBJ2-7, the V gene TRBV18, with a tentative D call TRBD2 (5 bases). CDR1 and CDR2 from the germline V gene are KGHSH and LQKENI. Trimming took 3 bases from V and 6 from J, leaving 15 bases between them. The CDR3 consists of 14 residues. In DNA, the CDR3 is TGTGCCAGCTCACCGCCTGTCCGCGGAGGCGAGCAGTACTTC. The encoded protein is CASSPPVRGGEQYF.

The chain couples TRBV19 to TRBJ2-7, with TRBD2 matching over 10 bases. The junction had 3 bases not matched to a gene; V was cut back by 1 base and J by 3 bases. The germline V gene has CDR1 LNHDA and CDR2 SQIVND (reference sequence). The CDR3 is made up of 15 amino acids. The CDR3 region is CASSIASGSYYEQYF. CDR3 sequence (DNA): TGTGCCAGTAGTATAGCTAGCGGGAGCTACTACGAGCAGTACTTC.

V gene TRBV19 combines with J gene TRBJ2-3; no clear D. Deletions cut 5 bases from V and 8 bases from J, with 14 bases between. This CDR3 has 13 amino acids. Germline values: CDR1 LNHDA, CDR2 SQIVND (reference sequence). CDR3: CASSFGPSGTQYF. CDR3 in DNA: TGTGCCAGTAGTTTTGGTCCATCAGGTACGCAGTATTTT.

The chain has TRBV27 and TRBJ1-2; possibly TRBD1 for D (6 bases). CDR1 MNHEY and CDR2 SMNVEV come from the germline V gene (reference sequence). This CDR3 has 16 amino acids. V lost 3 bases to trimming and J lost 2 bases, with 16 bases between them. The CDR3 DNA is TGTGCCAGCAGTTTCCGCGGGGGGGGCGCGAACTATGGCTACACCTTC. Translating it yields CASSFRGGGANYGYTF.

V usage is TRBV4-3 and J usage is TRBJ1-2, with D maybe TRBD1 (5 bases). Trimming removed 1 base at V and 5 bases at J, with 14 bases between. The CDR3 consists of 15 residues. Germline V gene sequence: CDR1 LGHNA, CDR2 YSLEER. The CDR3, as DNA: TGCGCCAGCAGCCAAGGACTGGACACTCCTTATGGCTACACCTTC. It translates to CASSQGLDTPYGYTF.

This chain links TRBV5-1 with TRBJ2-2; TRBD1 matches at 11 bases. There are 16 residues in the CDR3. J was trimmed by 6 bases and V by 4 bases; bases with no gene match: 8. Germline V gene data show CDR1 as SGHRS and CDR2 as YFSETQ. The CDR3 reads CASSNTGTGGSGELFF. The CDR3 nucleotides are TGCGCCAGCAGCAACACAGGGACAGGGGGTTCCGGGGAGCTGTTTTTT.

This chain uses TRBV7-9 with TRBJ2-2; the match to TRBD2 covers 13 bases. With V trimmed by 5 bases and J by 4 bases, 4 bases remained unmatched. Per germline, CDR1 SEHNR and CDR2 FQNEAQ (reference sequence). CDR3 length: 16 amino acids. DNA of the CDR3: TGTGCCAGCAGCCCACTAGCGGGAGGGAGCACCGGGGAGCTGTTTTTT. Its protein is CASSPLAGGSTGELFF.

This chain links TRBV7-9 with TRBJ1-1; D is possibly TRBD1 (6 bases). The CDR3 is 12 amino acids. V dropped 5 bases and J dropped 8 bases, with 12 bases sitting between them. Germline V gives CDR1 SEHNR, CDR2 FQNEAQ (reference sequence). The CDR3 sequence: CASSDKDSEAFF. CDR3 in DNA: TGTGCCAGCAGCGATAAGGACAGCGAAGCTTTCTTT.

This clone was recorded only once. CDR3 in DNA: TGTGCCAGCACCAAAGCAGGGGCAGGAGGAAACACCATATATTTT. This gives the protein CASTKAGAGGNTIYF. This sequence joins TRBV6-6 and TRBJ1-3; tentative D call: TRBD1 (6 bases). Per germline, CDR1 MNHNY and CDR2 SVGAGI (reference sequence). The CDR3 extends over 15 amino acids. V was trimmed by 7 bases and J by 4 bases, leaving 17 bases between them.

The rearrangement joins TRBV27 to TRBJ2-2; TRBD2 agrees at 11 bases. The CDR3 is 16 amino acids. Trimming at V came to 6 bases and at J to 1 base, leaving 4 bases not matched to a gene. CDR1 and CDR2 (germline): MNHEY, SMNVEV (reference sequence). This CDR3 is CASRLLAGVNTGELFF. The CDR3 DNA sequence: TGTGCCAGCAGATTACTAGCGGGAGTGAACACCGGGGAGCTGTTTTTT.